Detailed here is one T cell receptor beta chain. What it recognizes is unknown. The data belong to a study of CD8+ T cells in alopecia areata. Study background: Tofacitinib was taken orally by treated patients, and the dose was 5 to 10 mg twice daily. People stayed on tofacitinib for 6 to 18 months, then stopped the drug for 6 months.

Looked up from germline, CDR1 is SGHRS and CDR2 is YFSETQ. There are 14 residues in the CDR3. With 0 bases removed from V and 5 bases from J, the gap between germline ends came to 12 bases. Individuals with alopecia areata gave both lesional scalp punch biopsies and peripheral blood for collection. TCR sequencing used cDNA made by reverse transcription of extracted RNA. The protocol was immunoSEQ multiplex PCR, while the TCRdb copy is restricted to in-frame clones and leaves out a portion. The table lists about 180,000 clones, around 63% of them singletons, with approximately 1.7% in the top ten. Study results and caveats: Scalp sample sequencing also detects resident alphabeta T cells of normal skin.

The chain recombines TRBV5-1 with TRBJ2-7; D is unclear. The sample consisted of CD4+ T cells sorted from blood, taken at week 0. The TCR comes from a human donor with alopecia areata. The CDR3 protein is CASSLASILDEQYF. The DNA of the CDR3 is TGCGCCAGCAGCTTGGCCTCTATACTGGACGAGCAGTACTTC. Full variable domain (remainder filled in from reference TRBV5-1 and TRBJ2-7): KAGVTQTPRYLIKTRGQQVTLSCSPISGHRSVSWYQQTPGQGLQFLFEYFSETQRNKGNFPGRFSGRQFSNSRSEMNVSTLELGDSALYLCASSLASILDEQYFGPGTRLTVT.